Following are 10 T cell receptor beta chains from one sample sequenced in a study of blood T cell repertoires in COVID-19. Repertoires were generated with immunoSEQ multiplex PCR, while TCRdb's copy carries only in-frame clones and drops some. The sample holds fewer than 200,000 clones, about 86% seen once. The sample was PBMCs or T cells enriched from blood (not recorded which). All receptors come from a woman between 50 and 59 years old in a cohort exposed to, infected with or recovered from COVID-19 (not recorded which).

The J gene is TRBJ1-4, the V gene TRBV27, with 11 bases that match TRBD1. The CDR3 runs to 16 residues. The trim removed 5 bases at V and 8 bases at J, leaving 10 bases unmatched. CDR1 MNHEY and CDR2 SMNVEV come from the germline V gene (reference sequence). The CDR3 DNA follows: TGTGCCAGCAGTCAACACGGGACAGGGGGGTCCGAAAAACTGTTTTTT. Protein product: CASSQHGTGGSEKLFF. Together with reference TRBV27 and TRBJ1-4, the CDR3 gives the full variable domain: EAQVTQNPRYLITVTGKKLTVTCSQNMNHEYMSWYRQDPGLGLRQIYYSMNVEVTDKGDVPEGYKVSRKEKRNFPLILESPSPNQTSLYFCASSQHGTGGSEKLFFGSGTQLSVL.

The chain employs TRBV27 and TRBJ2-3; 12 positions agree with TRBD2. This CDR3 region has 15 residues. V dropped 6 bases and J dropped 9; count of bases not matched to a gene: 10. Germline CDR1 MNHEY, CDR2 SMNVEV (reference sequence). CDR3 amino acids: CASRPTSGGSRTQYF. The CDR3 nucleotides are TGTGCCAGCAGACCGACTAGCGGGGGATCTCGAACGCAGTATTTT.

V is TRBV5-1 and J is TRBJ2-3; TRBD2 is a possible D gene (6 bases). The CDR3 length is 14 residues. CDR1 and CDR2 (germline): SGHRS, YFSETQ. With 5 bases removed from V and 3 bases from J, the gap between germline ends came to 13 bases. Here the CDR3 reads CASRTLASTDTQYF. CDR3 in DNA: TGCGCCAGCAGAACTCTAGCGTCGACAGATACGCAGTATTTT.

The CDR3 nucleotides read TGTGCCAGTAGTATAGAGGACAGGGGAAAGACCCAGTACTTC. Its translation: CASSIEDRGKTQYF. This rearrangement joins TRBV19 to TRBJ2-5; 9 positions agree with TRBD1. With V trimmed by 0 bases and J by 6 bases, 2 bases remained unmatched. CDR1 is LNHDA, CDR2 SQIVND, per germline (reference sequence). This CDR3 spans 14 amino acids.

The CDR3: CASSLDSSGPYNEQFF. The DNA of the CDR3 is TGTGCCAGCAGCTTAGATTCTAGCGGCCCCTACAATGAGCAGTTCTTC. This chain links TRBV11-3 with TRBJ2-1, with 7 bases that match TRBD2. CDR3 size: 16 residues. The V segment lost 0 bases and the J segment 2 bases; nucleotides outside the gene matches: 4. Germline V gene data show CDR1 as SGHNT and CDR2 as YENEEA.

The V gene is TRBV3-1 (or the pseudogene TRBV3-2), the J gene TRBJ2-1; D might be TRBD2 (5 bases). Trimming stripped 4 bases from V and 4 bases from J, with 14 bases between. In germline, CDR1 is LGHDT, CDR2 YNNKEL (reference sequence). CDR3 length: 15 residues. The CDR3 reads CASSPQAAPYNEQFF. CDR3 DNA: TGTGCCAGCAGCCCGCAAGCGGCACCTTACAATGAGCAGTTCTTC.

V usage is TRBV3-1 (or the pseudogene TRBV3-2) and J usage is TRBJ2-5; 8 nucleotides line up with TRBD2. The junction had 7 bases not matched to a gene; V was cut back by 1 base and J by 0 bases. Germline loops: CDR1 LGHDT, CDR2 YNNKEL (reference sequence). The length of the CDR3 is 17 residues. The CDR3 bases are TGTGCCAGCAGCCAAGGAAGGACTAGCCGAAACCAAGAGACCCAGTACTTC. Protein sequence: CASSQGRTSRNQETQYF.

This chain connects TRBV5-1 to TRBJ2-5; D gene unclear. The germline V gene has CDR1 SGHRS and CDR2 YFSETQ. The CDR3 runs 12 residues. V lost 4 bases and J 1 base, leaving 5 bases between the germline ends. CDR3 residues: CASSQSQETQYF. The CDR3 coding sequence is TGCGCCAGCAGCCAATCCCAAGAGACCCAGTACTTC.

The rearrangement uses TRBV7-6 and TRBJ2-6, with 14 bases identical to TRBD2. The CDR3 runs to 19 residues. Germline CDR1 SGHVS, CDR2 FNYEAQ. V was clipped by 5 bases and J by 0 bases; unmatched bases: 6. The CDR3 DNA reads TGTGCCAGCAGCGCCCGACTAGCGGGGGGGGCCTCTGGGGCCAACGTCCTGACTTTC. This encodes CASSARLAGGASGANVLTF.

A few counts support this clone. The CDR3 region has the DNA TGTGCCAGCAGTCCCCCCACGGGACAGGCCTACGAGCAGTACTTC. Its translation: CASSPPTGQAYEQYF. The rearrangement uses TRBV28 and TRBJ2-7; 8 bases are a match to TRBD1. V shed 5 bases, J shed 2 bases, and the junction held 8 bases outside the gene matches. The CDR3 sequence is 15 residues long. Germline V gene sequence: CDR1 MDHEN, CDR2 SYDVKM.